One and the same sample provided the 8 T cell receptor beta chains below, sequenced in a study of cytomegalovirus exposure and HLA in healthy donors. The method was immunoSEQ multiplex PCR; TCRdb's version includes in-frame clones alone and lacks a portion of them. The sample has 150,000 to 200,000 clones; about nine tenths are singletons. What was sequenced was PBMCs. The receptors come from a man between 18 and 29 years old in good health and CMV-seropositive.

The chain recombines TRBV6-1 with TRBJ1-2; TRBD1 matches 9 bases. Per germline, CDR1 MNHNS and CDR2 SASEGT. J lost 2 bases, V lost 6 bases, and 7 bases had no gene match. This CDR3 is built from 15 residues. In nucleotides, the CDR3 is TGTGCCAGCAGCCCCCGGGACAGGGCAAACTATGGCTACACCTTC. Amino acids: CASSPRDRANYGYTF.

The chain is built from TRBV6-6 and TRBJ2-7; D ambiguous. CDR3 length: 13 residues. From germline, CDR1 is MNHNY and CDR2 SVGAGI (reference sequence). The germline V and J ends were trimmed by 0 bases and 5 bases, with 8 bases remaining between them. The CDR3 DNA reads TGTGCCAGCAGTTACTCGATGGAGCACGAGCAGTACTTC. Translated, it gives CASSYSMEHEQYF.

The chain couples TRBV9 to TRBJ2-4; D might be TRBD2 (7 bases). In germline, CDR1 is SGDLS, CDR2 YYNGEE. The CDR3 has 15 amino acids. V was clipped by 4 bases and J by 7 bases, with 18 bases between them. The CDR3 is CASSPTGRDGNIQYF. Here the CDR3 DNA reads TGTGCCAGCAGCCCCACAGGGAGGGATGGCAACATTCAGTACTTC.

This chain links TRBV9 with TRBJ2-3; D is perhaps TRBD1 (5 bases). CDR1 is SGDLS, CDR2 YYNGEE, per germline. This CDR3 spans 14 amino acids. V was cut by 0 bases and J by 3 bases, with 8 bases left in between. The CDR3 nucleotides are TGTGCCAGCAGCGTAGGCAGGGTTACAGATACGCAGTATTTT. Amino acids: CASSVGRVTDTQYF.

V gene TRBV21-1 combines with J gene TRBJ2-2; the table's D call TRBD1 went unverified against the DNA. TRBV21-1 is reported as a pseudogene. The CDR3 is 16 residues long. The CDR3 is CASSKYPGQHTGELFF. As DNA, the CDR3 is TGTGCCAGCAGCAAATACCCGGGACAGCACACCGGGGAGCTGTTTTTT.

The V call is TRBV11-3, the J call TRBJ1-1, with a possible D match to TRBD1 (6 bases). Germline CDR1 reads SGHNT; CDR2 reads YENEEA. The V and J ends lost 2 bases and 7 bases respectively, with 11 bases between them. The CDR3 is 13 residues long. The CDR3, as DNA: TGTGCCAGCAGCTTATATAGGACAGTTGAAGCTTTCTTT. Translated: CASSLYRTVEAFF.

The V call is TRBV19, the J call TRBJ1-2; possibly TRBD1 for D (5 bases). Germline CDR1 reads LNHDA; CDR2 reads SQIVND (reference sequence). The CDR3 length is 14 residues. Trimming pared 3 bases from V and 6 bases from J, leaving 14 bases between. This chain's CDR3 is CASSIIGAADGYTF. The CDR3 DNA reads TGTGCCAGTAGTATTATAGGGGCTGCGGATGGCTACACCTTC.

The rearrangement links TRBV30 to TRBJ2-2, with a tentative D call TRBD1 (5 bases). Trimming took 4 bases from V and 0 from J, leaving 6 bases between them. This CDR3 comprises 13 residues. Germline V gene lookup returns CDR1 GTSNPN and CDR2 SVGIG (reference sequence). CDR3 residues: CAWIGANTGELFF. CDR3 DNA sequence: TGTGCCTGGATAGGGGCGAACACCGGGGAGCTGTTTTTT.